The next 9 T cell receptor beta chains were all read from a single sample in a study of blood T cells in healthy people across ages. Sample-barcoded 5' priming and a J-beta primer mix drove a second PCR of 7 to 11 cycles. TCRdb independently ran MiXCR on the 5' RACE reads; one entry per CDR3 protein. The sample carries more than 800,000 distinct CDR3 sequences, around 28% recorded once. The specimen sequenced was blood. The receptors here all came from a woman older than 75 in good health.

With regard to this clonotype: A much larger clone differs by one base, so this may be a read error. The rearrangement joins TRBV20-1 to TRBJ2-1; 7 positions match TRBD2. CDR3 length equals 15 residues. CDR1 and CDR2 from the germline V gene are DFQATT and SNEGSKA (reference sequence). J lost 9 bases, V lost 5 bases, and 16 bases had no gene match. CDR3 nucleotides: TGCAGTGCTGGGAGGGCAGGGTCGATGGGGATTGAGCAGTTCTTC. Protein sequence: CSAGRAGSMGIEQFF.

This clonotype has a handful of counts. This chain uses TRBV10-1 with TRBJ1-1; TRBD1 aligns across 9 bases. Looked up from germline, CDR1 is WNHNN and CDR2 is SYGVQD (reference sequence). The V and J ends lost 2 bases and 4 bases, in that order; junction bases with no gene match: 8. CDR3 length equals 16 residues. The CDR3 region is CASSEGQGTDGTEAFF. The CDR3 nucleotides are TGCGCCAGCAGTGAGGGACAGGGGACGGACGGCACTGAAGCTTTCTTT.

In its sample, this clonotype was seen a few times. The CDR3 DNA sequence: TGTGCCATCAGTGAGTCGAAAAGGACAGTGAGCTCCTACGAGCAGTACTTC. Translated, it gives CAISESKRTVSSYEQYF. The V and J genes are TRBV10-3 and TRBJ2-7, with TRBD1 as a possible D gene (6 bases). Trimming took 0 bases from V and 0 from J, leaving 15 bases between them. Germline loops: CDR1 ENHRY, CDR2 SYGVKD. CDR3 size: 17 residues.

The chain has TRBV5-5 and TRBJ1-3; tentative D call: TRBD1 (5 bases). The germline V gene has CDR1 SGHKS and CDR2 YYEKEE (reference sequence). With 4 bases removed from V and 6 bases from J, the gap between germline ends came to 11 bases. The CDR3 length is 13 residues. The CDR3 here is CASSTRQLNTIYF. The DNA for the CDR3 is TGTGCCAGCAGCACGAGACAGCTAAACACCATATATTTT.

Ten or more counts support this clonotype. J is TRBJ1-2 and V is TRBV7-9; 10 bases match TRBD1. The V and J ends lost 4 bases and 8 bases, in that order; junction bases with no gene match: 13. Germline lookup yields CDR1 SEHNR and CDR2 FQNEAQ (reference sequence). The CDR3 length is 16 residues. CDR3 bases: TGTGCCAGCAGCTCTTACAGACAGGGGGCGGGTGACGGCTACACCTTC. This sequence encodes CASSSYRQGAGDGYTF.

This clonotype was recorded at least ten times. The chain joins TRBV6-2 or TRBV6-3 to TRBJ2-1; D possibly uses TRBD1 or TRBD2 (5 bases each). V was cut by 5 bases and J by 5 bases, with 13 bases left in between. The CDR3 sequence is 14 residues long. In germline, CDR1 is MNHEY, CDR2 SVGEGT. The DNA for the CDR3 is TGTGCCAGCAGTAATTTCGGGACCCACAATGAGCAGTTCTTC. Protein sequence: CASSNFGTHNEQFF.

This rearrangement joins TRBV30 to TRBJ2-5; 11 bases map to TRBD2. Per the germline V gene, CDR1 is GTSNPN and CDR2 is SVGIG (reference sequence). Trimming at V came to 3 bases and at J to 4 bases, leaving 7 bases not matched to a gene. The CDR3 runs 15 residues. CDR3 residues: CAWRTIAGGRETQYF. In nucleotides, the CDR3 is TGTGCCTGGAGAACCATAGCGGGGGGGCGAGAGACCCAGTACTTC. Using reference TRBV30 and TRBJ2-5 for the parts outside the CDR3, the full variable domain is SQTIHQWPATLVQPVGSPLSLECTVEGTSNPNLYWYRQAAGRGLQLLFYSVGIGQISSEVPQNLSASRPQDRQFILSSKKLLLSDSGFYLCAWRTIAGGRETQYFGPGTRLLVL.

This clonotype showed up many times. V and J are TRBV4-3 and TRBJ2-7; D unresolved. Germline V gene sequence: CDR1 LGHNA, CDR2 YSLEER. V dropped 0 bases and J dropped 4 bases, with 7 bases sitting between them. The CDR3 is 13 amino acids. CDR3 in amino acids: CASSQDLKYEQYF. The DNA for the CDR3 is TGCGCCAGCAGCCAAGATTTAAAGTACGAGCAGTACTTC.

CDR3 sequence (DNA): TGCGCCAGCAGCCAGACTGAGGCGGGGGGGCATCGGTCCTACGAGCAGTACTTC. Amino acid sequence: CASSQTEAGGHRSYEQYF. The V gene is TRBV4-1, the J gene TRBJ2-7, with TRBD2 matching over 9 bases. Germline V gene data show CDR1 as MGHRA and CDR2 as YSYEKL. There are 18 residues in the CDR3. J gave up 1 base and V 3 bases, and 13 bases lay outside the gene matches.